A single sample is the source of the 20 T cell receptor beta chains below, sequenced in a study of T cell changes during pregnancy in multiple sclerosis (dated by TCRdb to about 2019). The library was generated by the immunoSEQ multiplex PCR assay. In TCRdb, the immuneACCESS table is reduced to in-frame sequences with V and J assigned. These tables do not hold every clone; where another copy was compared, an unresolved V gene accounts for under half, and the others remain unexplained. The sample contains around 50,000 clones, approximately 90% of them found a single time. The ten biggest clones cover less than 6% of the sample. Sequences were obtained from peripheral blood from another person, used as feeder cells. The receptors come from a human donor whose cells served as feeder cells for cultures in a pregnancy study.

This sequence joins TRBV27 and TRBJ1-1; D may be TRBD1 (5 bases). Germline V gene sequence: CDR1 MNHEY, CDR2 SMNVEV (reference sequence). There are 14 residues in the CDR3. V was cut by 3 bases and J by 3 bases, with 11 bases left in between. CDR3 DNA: TGTGCCAGCAGTTTGTGGGGGACTGACACTGAAGCTTTCTTT. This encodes CASSLWGTDTEAFF.

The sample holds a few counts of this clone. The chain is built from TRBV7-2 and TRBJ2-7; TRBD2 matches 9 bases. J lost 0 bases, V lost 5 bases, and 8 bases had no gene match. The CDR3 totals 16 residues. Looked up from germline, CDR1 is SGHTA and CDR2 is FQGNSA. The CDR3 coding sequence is TGTGCCAGCAGCCCCGGGGGCGGGAGGGCCTCCTACGAGCAGTACTTC. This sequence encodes CASSPGGGRASYEQYF.

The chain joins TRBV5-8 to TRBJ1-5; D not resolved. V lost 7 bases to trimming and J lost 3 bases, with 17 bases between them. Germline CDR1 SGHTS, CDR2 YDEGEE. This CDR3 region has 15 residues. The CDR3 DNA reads TGTGCCAGCCGGTGGGGTAGCGGGGTCAATCAGCCCCAGCATTTT. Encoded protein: CASRWGSGVNQPQHF.

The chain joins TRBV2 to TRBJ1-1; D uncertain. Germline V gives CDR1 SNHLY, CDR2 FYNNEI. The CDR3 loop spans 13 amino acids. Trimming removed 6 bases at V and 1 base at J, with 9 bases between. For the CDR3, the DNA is TGTGCCAGCAGATTGACGGAGAACACTGAAGCTTTCTTT. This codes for CASRLTENTEAFF.

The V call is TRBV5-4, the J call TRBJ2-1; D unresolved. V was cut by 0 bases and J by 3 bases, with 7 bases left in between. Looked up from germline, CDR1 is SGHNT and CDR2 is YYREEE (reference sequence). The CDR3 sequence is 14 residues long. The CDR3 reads CASSLERLYNEQFF. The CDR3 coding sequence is TGTGCCAGCAGCTTGGAGCGTCTCTACAATGAGCAGTTCTTC.

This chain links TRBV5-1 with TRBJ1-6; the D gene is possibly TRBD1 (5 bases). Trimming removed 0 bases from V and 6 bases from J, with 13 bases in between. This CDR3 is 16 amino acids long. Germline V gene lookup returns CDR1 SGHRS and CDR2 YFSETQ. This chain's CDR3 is CASSLEYDRVNSPLHF. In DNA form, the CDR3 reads TGCGCCAGCAGCTTGGAGTATGACAGAGTTAATTCACCCCTCCACTTT.

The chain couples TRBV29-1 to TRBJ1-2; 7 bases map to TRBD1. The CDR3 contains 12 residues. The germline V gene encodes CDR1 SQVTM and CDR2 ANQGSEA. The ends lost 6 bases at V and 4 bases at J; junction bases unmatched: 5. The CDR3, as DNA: TGCAGCGTCCTGACAGGGAGCTATGGCTACACCTTC. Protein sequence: CSVLTGSYGYTF.

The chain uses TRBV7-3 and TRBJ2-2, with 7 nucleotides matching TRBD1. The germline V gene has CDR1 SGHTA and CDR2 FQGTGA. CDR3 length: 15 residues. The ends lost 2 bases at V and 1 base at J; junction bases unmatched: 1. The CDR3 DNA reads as TGTGCCAGCAGCTTAGGACAGGAGAACACCGGGGAGCTGTTTTTT. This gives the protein CASSLGQENTGELFF.

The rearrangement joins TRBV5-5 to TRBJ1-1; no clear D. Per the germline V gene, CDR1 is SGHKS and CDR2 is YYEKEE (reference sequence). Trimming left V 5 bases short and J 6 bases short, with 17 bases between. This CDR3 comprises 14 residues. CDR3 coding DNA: TGTGCCAGCAGGTGGACCCGGGAAAACGCTGAAGCTTTCTTT. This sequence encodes CASRWTRENAEAFF. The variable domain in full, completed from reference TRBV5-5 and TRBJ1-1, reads DAGVTQSPTHLIKTRGQQVTLRCSPISGHKSVSWYQQVLGQGPQFIFQYYEKEERGRGNFPDRFSARQFPNYSSELNVNALLLGDSALYLCASRWTRENAEAFFGQGTRLTVV.

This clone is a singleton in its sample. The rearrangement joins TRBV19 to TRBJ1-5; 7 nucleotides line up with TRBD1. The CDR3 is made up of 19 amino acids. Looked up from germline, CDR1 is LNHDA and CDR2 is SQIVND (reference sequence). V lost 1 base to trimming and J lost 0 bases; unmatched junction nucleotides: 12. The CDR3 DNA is TGTGCCAGTAGTATAGTCCTCGGGACAGCCAGATTTAGCAATCAGCCCCAGCATTTT. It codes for CASSIVLGTARFSNQPQHF.

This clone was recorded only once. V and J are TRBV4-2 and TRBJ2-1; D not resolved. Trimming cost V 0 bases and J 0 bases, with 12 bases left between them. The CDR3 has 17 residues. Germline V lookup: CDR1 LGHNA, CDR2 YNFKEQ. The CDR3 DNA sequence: TGTGCCAGCAGCCAAGATCAACCCACCGGCTCCTACAATGAGCAGTTCTTC. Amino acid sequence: CASSQDQPTGSYNEQFF.

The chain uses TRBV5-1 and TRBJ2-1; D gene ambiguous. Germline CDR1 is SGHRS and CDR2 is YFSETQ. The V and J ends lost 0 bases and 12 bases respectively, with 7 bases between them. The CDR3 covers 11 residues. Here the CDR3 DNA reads TGCGCCAGCAGCTTGGCGGGTGGGCAGTTCTTC. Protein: CASSLAGGQFF.

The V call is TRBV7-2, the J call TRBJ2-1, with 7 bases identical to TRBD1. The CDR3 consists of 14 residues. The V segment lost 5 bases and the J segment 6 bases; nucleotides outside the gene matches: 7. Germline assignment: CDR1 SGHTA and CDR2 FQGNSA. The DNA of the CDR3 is TGTGCCAGCAGCATACAGGGGTTGGGCAATGAGCAGTTCTTC. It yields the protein CASSIQGLGNEQFF.

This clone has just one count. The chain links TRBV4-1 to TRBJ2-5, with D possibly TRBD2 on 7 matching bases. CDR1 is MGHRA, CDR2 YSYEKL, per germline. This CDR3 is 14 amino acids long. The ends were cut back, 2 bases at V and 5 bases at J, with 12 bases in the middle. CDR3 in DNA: TGCGCCAGCAGCCAACTAAGGGGGGGGGAGACCCAGTACTTC. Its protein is CASSQLRGGETQYF.

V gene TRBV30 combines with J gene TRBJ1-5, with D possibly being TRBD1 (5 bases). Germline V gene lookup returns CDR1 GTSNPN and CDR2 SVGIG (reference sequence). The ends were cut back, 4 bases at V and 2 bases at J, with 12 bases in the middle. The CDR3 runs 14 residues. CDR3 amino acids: CAWKGTGGNQPQHF. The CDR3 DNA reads TGTGCCTGGAAAGGGACTGGGGGCAATCAGCCCCAGCATTTT.

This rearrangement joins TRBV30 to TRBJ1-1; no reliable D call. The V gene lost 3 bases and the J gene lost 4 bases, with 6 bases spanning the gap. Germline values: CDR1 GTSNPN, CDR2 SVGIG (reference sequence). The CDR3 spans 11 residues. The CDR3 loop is CAWRSVTEAFF. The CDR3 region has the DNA TGTGCCTGGAGATCGGTCACTGAAGCTTTCTTT.

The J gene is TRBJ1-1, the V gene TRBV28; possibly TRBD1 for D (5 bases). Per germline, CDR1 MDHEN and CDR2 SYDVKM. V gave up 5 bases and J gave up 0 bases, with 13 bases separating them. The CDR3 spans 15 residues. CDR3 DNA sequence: TGTGCCAGCAGTCCTCCGGGGGGTATGAACACTGAAGCTTTCTTT. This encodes CASSPPGGMNTEAFF.

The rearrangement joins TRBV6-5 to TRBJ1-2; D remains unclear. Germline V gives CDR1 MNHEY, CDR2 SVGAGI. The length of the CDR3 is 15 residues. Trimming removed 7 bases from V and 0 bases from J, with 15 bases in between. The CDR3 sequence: CASNPWGSANYGYTF. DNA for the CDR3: TGTGCCAGCAATCCCTGGGGTTCGGCTAACTATGGCTACACCTTC.

CDR3 nucleotide sequence: TGTGCCAGCAGCTTGGGTCTAGCGACAGACGAGCAGTACTTC. Its translation is CASSLGLATDEQYF. This chain connects TRBV5-4 to TRBJ2-7; D is perhaps TRBD2 (6 bases). The germline V gene has CDR1 SGHNT and CDR2 YYREEE (reference sequence). Trimming cost V 0 bases and J 5 bases, with 12 bases left between them. The CDR3 spans 14 residues. The whole variable domain, remainder taken from reference TRBV5-4 and TRBJ2-7, is ETGVTQSPTHLIKTRGQQVTLRCSSQSGHNTVSWYQQALGQGPQFIFQYYREEENGRGNFPPRFSGLQFPNYSSELNVNALELDDSALYLCASSLGLATDEQYFGPGTRLTVT.

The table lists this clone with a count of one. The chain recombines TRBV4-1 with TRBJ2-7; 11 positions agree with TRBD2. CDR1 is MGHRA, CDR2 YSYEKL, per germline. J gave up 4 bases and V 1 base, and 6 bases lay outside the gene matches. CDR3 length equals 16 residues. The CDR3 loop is CASSQAGSGGGYEQYF. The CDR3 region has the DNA TGCGCCAGCAGCCAAGCGGGTAGCGGGGGGGGGTACGAGCAGTACTTC.